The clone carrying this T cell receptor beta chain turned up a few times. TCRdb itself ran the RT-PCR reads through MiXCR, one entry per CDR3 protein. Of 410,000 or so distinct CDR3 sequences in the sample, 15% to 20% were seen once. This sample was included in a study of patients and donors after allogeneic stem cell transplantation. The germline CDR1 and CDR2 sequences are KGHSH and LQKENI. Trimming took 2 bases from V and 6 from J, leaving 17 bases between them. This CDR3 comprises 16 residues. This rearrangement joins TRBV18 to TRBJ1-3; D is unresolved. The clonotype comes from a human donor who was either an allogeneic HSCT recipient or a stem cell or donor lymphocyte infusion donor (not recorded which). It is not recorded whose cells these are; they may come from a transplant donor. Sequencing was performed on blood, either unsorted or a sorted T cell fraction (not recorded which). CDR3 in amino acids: CASSPKGQLQENTIYF. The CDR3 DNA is TGTGCCAGCTCACCAAAAGGGCAGCTTCAAGAAAACACCATATATTTT.